This T cell receptor (beta chain) is drawn from a study of blood T cell repertoires in COVID-19 (dated by TCRdb to the early 2020s). Notes on the research overall: Collaborator samples came from the United States, Italy and Spain and covered acute and convalescent phases of COVID-19. The prospective study material was composed of cDNA or gDNA derived from T cells, B-cell-depleted T cells, or PBMCs. Subjects who had been exposed to COVID-19, were actively infected with it, or had recovered from it provided the deeply sampled blood TCRbeta repertoires that made up the dataset. The repertoires were released in a freely available public database meant as a resource for research on the immune response to SARS-CoV-2. The samples were drawn from two sources: the first 160 participants of the ongoing ImmuneRACE study, and 1,000 to 1,500 subjects contributed by 6 global collaborators. Sample metadata almost always included a de-identified subject ID, COVID-19 status, age in years and sex. HLA class I and class II types, where available, came from metadata supplied by the sample provider rather than from assay-based typing.

The paper's findings and limits, for the study overall: The amount of clinical and demographic metadata varied by source and participant and was provided uncurated.

Each collaborating institution followed its own protocols to collect whole blood in K2EDTA tubes. For TCRbeta analysis, collaborators shipped samples as frozen whole blood, isolated PBMCs, or DNA extracted from either of those sample types. Based on the germline V gene, the CDR1 and CDR2 sequences are MGHRA and YSYEKL. Trimming leaves V shorter by 4 bases and J shorter by 6 bases, with the junction holding 8 bases beyond the gene matches. Measured from the cysteine to the phenylalanine, the CDR3 is 15 residues long. Only the CDR3 region is kept as DNA, spanning 45 bases read in frame from base 1. As to this clone: Its antigen is currently not known. Base-call qualities are not available, and no considerably larger clone is one nucleotide away.

TCRbeta CDR3 regions were amplified from genomic DNA using the immunoSEQ Assay, a bias-controlled multiplex PCR. The study's own analysis went as follows. The number of nucleated cells in each sample was estimated from the amplification of reference gene primers within the assay. To quantify the absolute abundance of each unique TCRbeta CDR3 rearrangement, sequence reads were collapsed and filtered. For each sample, productive Simpson clonality was calculated as the square root of Simpson's diversity index across productive rearrangements. TCRdb carries this immuneACCESS record with in-frame sequences only. Its versions omit some clonotypes, under half of them owing to an unresolved V gene in the studies checked, with the rest unexplained. V, J and clone size are those of that table, while D and trimming were read from the DNA. The sample has around 160,000 clones on record, 80% to 90% of them singletons. About 39% of the sample belongs to the ten largest clones.

The receptor comes from a human donor in a cohort sampled during active COVID-19. The chain joins TRBV4-1 to TRBJ2-1; TRBD2 fits 8 bases in the junction. Material: peripheral blood. The CDR3 protein sequence reads: CASSRSGAGGNEQFF. The nucleotide sequence reads TGCGCCAGCAGCCGGTCGGGTGCGGGGGGCAATGAGCAGTTCTTC.